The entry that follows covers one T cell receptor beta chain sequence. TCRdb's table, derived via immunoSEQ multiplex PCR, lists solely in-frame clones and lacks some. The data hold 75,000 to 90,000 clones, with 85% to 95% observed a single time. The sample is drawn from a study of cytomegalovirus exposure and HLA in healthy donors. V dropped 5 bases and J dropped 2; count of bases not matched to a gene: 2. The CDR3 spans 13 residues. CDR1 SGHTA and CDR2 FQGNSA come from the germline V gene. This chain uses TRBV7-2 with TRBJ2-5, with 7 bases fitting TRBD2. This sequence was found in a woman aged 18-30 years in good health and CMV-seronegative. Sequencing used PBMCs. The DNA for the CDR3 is TGTGCCAGCAGCCGGACTAGACAAGAGACCCAGTACTTC. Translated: CASSRTRQETQYF.